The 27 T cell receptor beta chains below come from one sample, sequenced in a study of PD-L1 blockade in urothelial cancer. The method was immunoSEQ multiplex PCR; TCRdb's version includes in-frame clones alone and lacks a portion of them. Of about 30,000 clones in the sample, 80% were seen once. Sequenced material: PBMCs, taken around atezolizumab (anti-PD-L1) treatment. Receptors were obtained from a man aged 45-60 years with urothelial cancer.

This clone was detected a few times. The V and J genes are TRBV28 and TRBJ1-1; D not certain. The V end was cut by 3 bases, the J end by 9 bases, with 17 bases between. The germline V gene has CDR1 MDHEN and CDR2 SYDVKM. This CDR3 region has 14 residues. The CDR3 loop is CASSLRRDVAKAFF. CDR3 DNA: TGTGCCAGCAGTTTGAGGAGGGATGTCGCTAAAGCTTTCTTT.

The CDR3 DNA follows: TGCGCCAGCAGCTTGGCCGGACAGGGCAATTCACCCCTCCACTTT. Its translation: CASSLAGQGNSPLHF. The genes are TRBV5-1 and TRBJ1-6; the match to TRBD1 covers 8 bases. J was trimmed by 7 bases and V by 0 bases; bases with no gene match: 3. The CDR3 spans 15 residues. Germline values: CDR1 SGHRS, CDR2 YFSETQ.

This chain's CDR3 is CASSLAGSSYNEQFF. CDR3 nucleotides: TGTGCCAGCAGCTTAGCGGGGAGCTCCTACAATGAGCAGTTCTTC. The chain links TRBV7-9 to TRBJ2-1, with D perhaps TRBD2 (5 bases). Trimming cost V 0 bases and J 0 bases, with 6 bases left between them. The CDR3 contains 15 residues. Germline CDR1 and CDR2: SEHNR and FQNEAQ (reference sequence).

This CDR3 is CASSPPLGHNEQFF. For the CDR3, the DNA is TGTGCCAGCTCACCACCTCTGGGCCACAATGAGCAGTTCTTC. The chain couples TRBV18 to TRBJ2-1; no firm D call. The germline gives CDR1 KGHSH, CDR2 LQKENI. The CDR3 length is 14 residues. Between the trimmed V and J ends, which lost 0 bases and 5 bases, there was a span of 8 bases.

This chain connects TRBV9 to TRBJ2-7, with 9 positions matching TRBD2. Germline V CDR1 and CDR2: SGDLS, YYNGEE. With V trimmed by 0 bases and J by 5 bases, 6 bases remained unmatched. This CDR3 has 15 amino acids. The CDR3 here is CASSVEGGRADEQYF. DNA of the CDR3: TGTGCCAGCAGCGTAGAAGGCGGGAGGGCCGACGAGCAGTACTTC.

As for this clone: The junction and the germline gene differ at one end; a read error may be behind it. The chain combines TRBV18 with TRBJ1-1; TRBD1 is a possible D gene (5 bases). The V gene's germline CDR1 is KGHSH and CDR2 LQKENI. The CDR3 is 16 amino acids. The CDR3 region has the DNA TGTGCCAGCTTACCAAGACAGTCCAATTTAAACACTGAAGCTTTCTTT. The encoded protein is CASLPRQSNLNTEAFF. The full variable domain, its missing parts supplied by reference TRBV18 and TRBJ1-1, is NAGVMQNPRHLVRRRGQEARLRCSPMKGHSHVYWYRQLPEEGLKFMVYLQKENIIDESGMPKERFSAEFPKEGPSILRIQQVVRGDSAAYFCASLPRQSNLNTEAFFGQGTRLTVV.

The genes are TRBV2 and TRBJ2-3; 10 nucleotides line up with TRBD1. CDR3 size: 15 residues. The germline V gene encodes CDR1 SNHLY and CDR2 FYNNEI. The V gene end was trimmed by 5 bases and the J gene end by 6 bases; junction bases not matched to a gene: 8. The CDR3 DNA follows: TGTGCCAGCAGTACGGGACAGGGGTCAGGGGATACGCAGTATTTT. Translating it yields CASSTGQGSGDTQYF.

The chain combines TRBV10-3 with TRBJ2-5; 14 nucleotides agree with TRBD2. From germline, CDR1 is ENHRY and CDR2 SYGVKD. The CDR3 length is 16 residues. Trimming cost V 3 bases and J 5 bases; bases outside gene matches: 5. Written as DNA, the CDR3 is TGTGCCATCAGTGATTTCGGGACTAGCGGGAGTGAGACCCAGTACTTC. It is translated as CAISDFGTSGSETQYF.

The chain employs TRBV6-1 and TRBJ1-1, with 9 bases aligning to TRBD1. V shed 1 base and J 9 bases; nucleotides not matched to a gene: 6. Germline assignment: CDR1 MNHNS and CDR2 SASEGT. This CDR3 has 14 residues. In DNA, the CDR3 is TGTGCCAGCAGTGAAGTCACAAACAGGGGGCAAGCTTTCTTT. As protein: CASSEVTNRGQAFF.

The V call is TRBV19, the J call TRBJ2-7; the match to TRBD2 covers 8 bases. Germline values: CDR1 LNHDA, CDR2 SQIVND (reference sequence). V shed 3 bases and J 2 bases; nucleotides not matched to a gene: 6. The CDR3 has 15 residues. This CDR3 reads CASSITSGATYEQYF. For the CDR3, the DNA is TGTGCCAGTAGTATCACTAGCGGAGCAACCTACGAGCAGTACTTC.

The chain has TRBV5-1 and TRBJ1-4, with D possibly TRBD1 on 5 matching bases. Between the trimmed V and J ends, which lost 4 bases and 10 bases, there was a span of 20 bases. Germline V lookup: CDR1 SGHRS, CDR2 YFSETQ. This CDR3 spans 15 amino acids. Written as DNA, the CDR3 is TGCGCCAGCAGCAAGACAGAAACCAAGGGGTCAAAACTGTTTTTT. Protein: CASSKTETKGSKLFF.

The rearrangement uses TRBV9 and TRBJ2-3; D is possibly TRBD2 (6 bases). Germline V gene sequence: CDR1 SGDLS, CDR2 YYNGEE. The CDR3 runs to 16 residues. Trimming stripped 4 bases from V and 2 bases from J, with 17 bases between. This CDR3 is CASSPQRADLTDTQYF. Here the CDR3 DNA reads TGTGCCAGCAGCCCCCAGCGGGCCGACCTCACAGATACGCAGTATTTT.

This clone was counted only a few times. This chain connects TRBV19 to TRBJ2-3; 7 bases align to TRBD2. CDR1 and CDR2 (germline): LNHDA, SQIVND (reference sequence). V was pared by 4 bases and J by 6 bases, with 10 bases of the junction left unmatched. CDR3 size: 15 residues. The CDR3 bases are TGTGCCAGTAGTAAGCGGGGTCCGAAGGGGGATACGCAGTATTTT. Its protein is CASSKRGPKGDTQYF.

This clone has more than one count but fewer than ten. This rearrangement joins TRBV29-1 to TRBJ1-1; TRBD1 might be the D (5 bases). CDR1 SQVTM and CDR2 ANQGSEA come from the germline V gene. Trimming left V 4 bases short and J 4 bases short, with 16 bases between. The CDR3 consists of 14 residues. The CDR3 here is CSVGKEGLTTEAFF. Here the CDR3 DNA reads TGCAGCGTTGGGAAGGAGGGGTTGACCACTGAAGCTTTCTTT.

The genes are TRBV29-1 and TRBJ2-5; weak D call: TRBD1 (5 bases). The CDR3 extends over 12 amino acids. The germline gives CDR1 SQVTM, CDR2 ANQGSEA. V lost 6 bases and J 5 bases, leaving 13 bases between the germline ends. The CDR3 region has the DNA TGCAGCGTCGCCCCCAGGGTCGAGACCCAGTACTTC. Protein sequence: CSVAPRVETQYF.

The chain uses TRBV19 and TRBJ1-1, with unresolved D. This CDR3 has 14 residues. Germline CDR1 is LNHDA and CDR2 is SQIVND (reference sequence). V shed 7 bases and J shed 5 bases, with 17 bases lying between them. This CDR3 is CASTLRSRSTEAFF. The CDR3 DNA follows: TGTGCCAGTACCCTAAGGAGCAGATCGACTGAAGCTTTCTTT.

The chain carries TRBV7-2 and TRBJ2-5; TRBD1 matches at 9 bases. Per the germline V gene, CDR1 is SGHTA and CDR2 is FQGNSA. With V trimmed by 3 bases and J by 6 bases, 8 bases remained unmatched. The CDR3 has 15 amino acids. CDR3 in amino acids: CASSFDRGSAKTQYF. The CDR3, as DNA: TGTGCCAGCAGCTTCGACAGGGGGTCAGCGAAGACCCAGTACTTC.

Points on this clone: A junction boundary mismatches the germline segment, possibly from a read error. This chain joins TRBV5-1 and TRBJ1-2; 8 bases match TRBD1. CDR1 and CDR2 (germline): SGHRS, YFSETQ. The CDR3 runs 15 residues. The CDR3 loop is CASSLETGALPGNTF. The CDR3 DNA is TGCGCCAGCAGCTTGGAGACAGGGGCCCTACCTGGCAACACCTTC.

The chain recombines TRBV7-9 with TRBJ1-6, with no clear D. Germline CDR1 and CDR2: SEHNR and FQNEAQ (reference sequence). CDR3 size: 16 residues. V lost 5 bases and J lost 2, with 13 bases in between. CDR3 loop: CASSVGSRPYNSPLHF. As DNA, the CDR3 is TGTGCCAGCAGCGTCGGGTCCCGCCCCTATAATTCACCCCTCCACTTT.

The CDR3 DNA reads as TGCGCCAGCAGCTATAGCATCCACAGGGAGACCCAGTACTTC. This encodes CASSYSIHRETQYF. The chain carries TRBV5-1 and TRBJ2-5; tentative D call: TRBD1 (5 bases). The germline V gene has CDR1 SGHRS and CDR2 YFSETQ. The CDR3 spans 14 residues. V gave up 3 bases and J gave up 5 bases, with 14 bases separating them.

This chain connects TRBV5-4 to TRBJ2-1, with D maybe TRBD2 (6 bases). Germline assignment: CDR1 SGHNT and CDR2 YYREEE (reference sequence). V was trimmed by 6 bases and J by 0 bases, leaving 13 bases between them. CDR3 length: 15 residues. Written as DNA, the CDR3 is TGTGCCAGCACCTGGGGGGAAAGCTCCTACAATGAGCAGTTCTTC. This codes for CASTWGESSYNEQFF.

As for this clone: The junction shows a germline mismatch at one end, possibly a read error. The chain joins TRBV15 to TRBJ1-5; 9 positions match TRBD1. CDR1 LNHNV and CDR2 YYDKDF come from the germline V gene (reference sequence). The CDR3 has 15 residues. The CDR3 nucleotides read TGTGCCACCAGCACAGAGGGACAGGGCAATCAGTCCCAGCATTTT. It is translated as CATSTEGQGNQSQHF.

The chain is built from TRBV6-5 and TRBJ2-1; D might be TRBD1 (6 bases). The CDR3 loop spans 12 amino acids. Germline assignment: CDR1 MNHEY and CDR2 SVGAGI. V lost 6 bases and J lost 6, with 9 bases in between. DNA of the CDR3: TGTGCCAGCAGAGTGGGGGCCAATGAGCAGTTCTTC. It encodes CASRVGANEQFF.

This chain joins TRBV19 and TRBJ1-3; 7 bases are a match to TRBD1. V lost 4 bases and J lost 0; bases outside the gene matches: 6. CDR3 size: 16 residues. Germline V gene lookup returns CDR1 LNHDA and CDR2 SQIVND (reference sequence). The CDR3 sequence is CASSRDRAFSGNTIYF. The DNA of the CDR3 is TGTGCCAGTAGTAGAGACAGGGCCTTCTCTGGAAACACCATATATTTT.

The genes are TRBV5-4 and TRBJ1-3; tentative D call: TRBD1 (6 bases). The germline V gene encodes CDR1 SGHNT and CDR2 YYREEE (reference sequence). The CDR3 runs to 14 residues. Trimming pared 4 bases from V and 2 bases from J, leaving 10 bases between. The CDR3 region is CASSQQGAGNTIYF. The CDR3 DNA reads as TGTGCCAGCAGCCAACAGGGTGCTGGAAACACCATATATTTT.

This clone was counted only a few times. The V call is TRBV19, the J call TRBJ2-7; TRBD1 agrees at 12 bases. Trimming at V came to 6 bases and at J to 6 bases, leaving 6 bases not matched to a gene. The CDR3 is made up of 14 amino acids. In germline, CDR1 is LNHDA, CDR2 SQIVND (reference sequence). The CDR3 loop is CASRPGQGAREQYF. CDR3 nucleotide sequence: TGTGCCAGTAGGCCGGGACAGGGGGCGCGCGAGCAGTACTTC.

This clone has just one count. CDR3 sequence reads: CASGHRGLYEQYV. In DNA form, the CDR3 reads TGTGCCAGCGGACACAGGGGACTCTACGAGCAGTACGTC. This chain connects TRBV2 to TRBJ2-7; weak D call: TRBD1 (7 bases). From germline, CDR1 is SNHLY and CDR2 FYNNEI. The CDR3 extends over 13 amino acids. Trimming took 8 bases from V and 3 from J, leaving 14 bases between them.